This section outlines one T cell receptor (beta chain) sequence together with its context. Its antigen is currently unknown. Assay: immunoSEQ multiplex PCR; the TCRdb copy retains only in-frame clones and omits some. Of approximately 20,000 clones detected, 70% to 85% appear once; the ten largest clones hold more than 35%. The sample originates from a study of PD-1 blockade in classical Hodgkin lymphoma. The CDR3 runs to 13 residues. Looked up from germline, CDR1 is LNHDA and CDR2 is SQIVND (reference sequence). Trimming pared 4 bases from V and 5 bases from J, leaving 8 bases between. Study-wide findings and caveats: Only CD4+ TCR diversity, not CD8+, had risen significantly by C4D1.

The time point denotes: cycle 4 day 1 (C4D1), after about 6 weeks of nivolumab. In every patient, relapse followed autologous stem cell transplantation, while exposure to brentuximab vedotin differed. This rearrangement joins TRBV19 to TRBJ2-2; D is ambiguous. The sequence came from a human donor with classical Hodgkin lymphoma. The input for sequencing was peripheral blood mononuclear cells (PBMCs), taken before the fourth cycle of nivolumab. The CDR3 here is CASSTYSTGELFF. The CDR3 region has the DNA TGTGCCAGTAGTACCTACAGTACCGGGGAGCTGTTTTTT.